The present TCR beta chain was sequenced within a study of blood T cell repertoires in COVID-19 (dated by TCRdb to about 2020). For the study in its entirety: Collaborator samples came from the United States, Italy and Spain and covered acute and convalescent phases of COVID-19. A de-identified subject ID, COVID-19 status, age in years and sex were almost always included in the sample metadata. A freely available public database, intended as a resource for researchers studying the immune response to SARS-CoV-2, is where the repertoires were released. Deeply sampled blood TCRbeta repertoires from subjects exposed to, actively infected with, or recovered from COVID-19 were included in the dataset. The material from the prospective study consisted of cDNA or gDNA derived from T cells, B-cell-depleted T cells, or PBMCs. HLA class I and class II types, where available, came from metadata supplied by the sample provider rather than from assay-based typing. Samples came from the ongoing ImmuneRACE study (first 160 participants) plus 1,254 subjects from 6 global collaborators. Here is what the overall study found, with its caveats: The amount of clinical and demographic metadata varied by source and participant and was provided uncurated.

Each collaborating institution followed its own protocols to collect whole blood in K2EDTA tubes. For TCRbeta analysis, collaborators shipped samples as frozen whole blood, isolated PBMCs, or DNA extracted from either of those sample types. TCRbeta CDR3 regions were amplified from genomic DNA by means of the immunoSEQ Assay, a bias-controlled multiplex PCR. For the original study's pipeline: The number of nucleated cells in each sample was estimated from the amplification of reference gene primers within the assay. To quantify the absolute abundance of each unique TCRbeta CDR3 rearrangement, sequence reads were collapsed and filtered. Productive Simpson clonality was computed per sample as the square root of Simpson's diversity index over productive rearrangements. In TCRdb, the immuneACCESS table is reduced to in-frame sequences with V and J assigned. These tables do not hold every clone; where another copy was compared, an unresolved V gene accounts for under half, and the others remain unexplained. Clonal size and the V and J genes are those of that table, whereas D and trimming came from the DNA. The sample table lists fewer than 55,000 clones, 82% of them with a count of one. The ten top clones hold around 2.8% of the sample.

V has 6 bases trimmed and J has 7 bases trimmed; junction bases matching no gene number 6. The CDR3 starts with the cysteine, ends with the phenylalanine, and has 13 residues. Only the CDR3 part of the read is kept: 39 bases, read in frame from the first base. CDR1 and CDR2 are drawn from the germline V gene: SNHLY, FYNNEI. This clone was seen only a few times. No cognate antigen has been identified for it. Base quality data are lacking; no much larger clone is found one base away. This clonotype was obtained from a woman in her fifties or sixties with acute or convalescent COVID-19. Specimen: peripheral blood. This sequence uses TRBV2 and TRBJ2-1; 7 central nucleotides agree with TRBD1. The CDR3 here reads CASRLTTGNEQFF. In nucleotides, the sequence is TGTGCCAGCAGACTCACGACAGGGAATGAGCAGTTCTTC.